These 8 T cell receptor beta chains originate from one sample sequenced in a study of early T cells in non-severe SARS-CoV-2 infection. TCRdb re-called the 5' RACE reads through MiXCR, storing one row per CDR3 protein. The sample has 40,000 or so distinct CDR3 sequences, about 5.5% seen once; the top ten hold roughly 4%. The sequencing here drew on whole blood, taken at baseline. Every receptor here comes from an adult who was a healthcare worker with PCR-confirmed SARS-CoV-2 infection or an uninfected control (not recorded which).

This clonotype showed up many times. This chain connects TRBV7-2 to TRBJ2-6; D may correspond to TRBD1 or TRBD2 (5 bases each). Germline V CDR1 and CDR2: SGHTA, FQGNSA. This CDR3 comprises 16 residues. Trimming removed 1 base at V and 1 base at J, with 8 bases between. The CDR3 sequence: CASSLVGGSGANVLTF. Here the CDR3 DNA reads TGTGCCAGCAGCTTAGTTGGGGGTTCTGGGGCCAACGTCCTGACTTTC.

This clonotype was counted ten times or more. V gene TRBV6-4 combines with J gene TRBJ2-1; possible D gene TRBD2, 6 bases. The CDR3 contains 14 residues. V dropped 3 bases and J dropped 5 bases, with 11 bases sitting between them. CDR1 and CDR2 (germline): MRHNA, SNTAGT. CDR3 sequence (DNA): TGTGCCAGCAGTGAATCACTAGCCGACAATGAGCAGTTCTTC. The encoded protein is CASSESLADNEQFF.

The rearrangement joins TRBV12-3 or TRBV12-4 to TRBJ2-5; tentative D call: TRBD1 (6 bases). The length of the CDR3 is 13 residues. V lost 8 bases to trimming and J lost 0 bases, with 10 bases between them. CDR3 coding DNA: TGTGCCAGCGTCGGACAGAACCAAGAGACCCAGTACTTC. It encodes CASVGQNQETQYF.

The sample holds a few counts of this clonotype. The V and J genes are TRBV7-9 and TRBJ2-1, with TRBD2 matching over 13 bases. The CDR3 length is 14 residues. Germline loops: CDR1 SEHNR, CDR2 FQNEAQ (reference sequence). The junction had 4 bases not matched to a gene; V was cut back by 5 bases and J by 9 bases. The CDR3 spells CASSTGLAGIEQFF. The CDR3 region has the DNA TGTGCCAGCAGCACGGGACTAGCGGGAATTGAGCAGTTCTTC.

This clonotype was seen many times. The rearrangement uses TRBV18 and TRBJ1-1, with TRBD1 as a possible D gene (5 bases). V dropped 2 bases and J dropped 1 base, with 8 bases sitting between them. CDR1 and CDR2 from the germline V gene are KGHSH and LQKENI. CDR3 length: 14 amino acids. The CDR3: CASSPTRENTEAFF. DNA of the CDR3: TGTGCCAGCTCACCAACCAGGGAGAACACTGAAGCTTTCTTT. The whole variable domain, remainder taken from reference TRBV18 and TRBJ1-1, is NAGVMQNPRHLVRRRGQEARLRCSPMKGHSHVYWYRQLPEEGLKFMVYLQKENIIDESGMPKERFSAEFPKEGPSILRIQQVVRGDSAAYFCASSPTRENTEAFFGQGTRLTVV.

The chain is built from TRBV7-6 and TRBJ2-3; the match to TRBD2 covers 10 bases. Germline CDR1 and CDR2: SGHVS and FNYEAQ. CDR3 size: 16 residues. Trimming cost V 3 bases and J 5 bases; bases outside gene matches: 8. CDR3 in DNA: TGTGCCAGCAGCTTTTTTAGCGGGGGGATAAGAGATACGCAGTATTTT. It is translated as CASSFFSGGIRDTQYF.

The V call is TRBV2, the J call TRBJ2-3; maybe TRBD1 (5 bases). The CDR3 is made up of 15 amino acids. V was trimmed by 3 bases and J by 3 bases, leaving 13 bases between them. From germline, CDR1 is SNHLY and CDR2 FYNNEI. The CDR3 loop is CASSDRGTGTDTQYF. In DNA form, the CDR3 reads TGTGCCAGCAGTGATAGGGGAACGGGTACAGATACGCAGTATTTT.

This clonotype was counted ten times or more. The rearrangement links TRBV7-9 to TRBJ2-1; 13 positions agree with TRBD2. Germline CDR1 is SEHNR and CDR2 is FQNEAQ (reference sequence). V gave up 3 bases and J gave up 7 bases; unmatched junction bases: 3. This CDR3 contains 15 residues. CDR3 residues: CASSLTSGRFNEQFF. In nucleotides, the CDR3 is TGTGCCAGCAGCTTGACTAGCGGGAGGTTTAATGAGCAGTTCTTC.